Following are 5 T cell receptor beta chains from one sample sequenced in a study of cytomegalovirus exposure and HLA in healthy donors. It was with 60 Vbeta and 13 Jbeta primers that the PCR ran. Sequencing used immunoSEQ multiplex PCR; TCRdb keeps in-frame clones, though not all of them. The sample lists fewer than 55,000 clones, about 71% seen once, with roughly 22% in the top ten. The specimen sequenced was PBMCs. Source of these receptors: a woman aged 50 to 60 in good health and CMV-seropositive.

The rearrangement uses TRBV7-8 and TRBJ2-7; D may be TRBD1 (7 bases). V was pared by 3 bases and J by 9 bases, with 9 bases between. CDR1 SGHVS and CDR2 FQNEAQ come from the germline V gene. The CDR3 consists of 11 residues. CDR3 protein: CASSLQGGQYF. The CDR3 DNA follows: TGTGCCAGCAGCTTGCAGGGGGGGCAGTACTTC.

The chain couples TRBV7-2 to TRBJ1-2; 7 bases match TRBD1. CDR3 size: 15 residues. Germline assignment: CDR1 SGHTA and CDR2 FQGNSA. V was pared by 5 bases and J by 5 bases, with 11 bases of the junction left unmatched. The CDR3 protein is CASSNRQGGVYGYTF. The CDR3 coding sequence is TGTGCCAGCAGCAACCGACAGGGAGGCGTATATGGCTACACCTTC.

V gene TRBV6-5 combines with J gene TRBJ1-1; the D is unclear. With 2 bases removed from V and 0 bases from J, the gap between germline ends came to 7 bases. CDR1 is MNHEY, CDR2 SVGAGI, per germline. This CDR3 region has 14 residues. CDR3 sequence: CASSYVSVNTEAFF. In DNA, the CDR3 is TGTGCCAGCAGTTACGTTTCCGTGAACACTGAAGCTTTCTTT.

This clone turned up a few times. This sequence joins TRBV18 and TRBJ2-3; D call uncertain. The CDR3 is made up of 14 amino acids. The germline V gene has CDR1 KGHSH and CDR2 LQKENI. With 5 bases removed from V and 1 base from J, the gap between germline ends came to 10 bases. Here the CDR3 reads CASSTQLGTDTQYF. The CDR3 coding sequence is TGTGCCAGCTCAACCCAGCTAGGCACAGATACGCAGTATTTT.

This clone has more than one count but fewer than ten. This chain connects TRBV9 to TRBJ2-1; tentative D call: TRBD1 (5 bases). The CDR3 has 15 amino acids. Germline V gene lookup returns CDR1 SGDLS and CDR2 YYNGEE. V lost 2 bases, J lost 3 bases, and 12 bases lay in between. The CDR3 coding sequence is TGTGCCAGCAGCGTGGTAGGGGCTGGCTACAATGAGCAGTTCTTC. It yields the protein CASSVVGAGYNEQFF.